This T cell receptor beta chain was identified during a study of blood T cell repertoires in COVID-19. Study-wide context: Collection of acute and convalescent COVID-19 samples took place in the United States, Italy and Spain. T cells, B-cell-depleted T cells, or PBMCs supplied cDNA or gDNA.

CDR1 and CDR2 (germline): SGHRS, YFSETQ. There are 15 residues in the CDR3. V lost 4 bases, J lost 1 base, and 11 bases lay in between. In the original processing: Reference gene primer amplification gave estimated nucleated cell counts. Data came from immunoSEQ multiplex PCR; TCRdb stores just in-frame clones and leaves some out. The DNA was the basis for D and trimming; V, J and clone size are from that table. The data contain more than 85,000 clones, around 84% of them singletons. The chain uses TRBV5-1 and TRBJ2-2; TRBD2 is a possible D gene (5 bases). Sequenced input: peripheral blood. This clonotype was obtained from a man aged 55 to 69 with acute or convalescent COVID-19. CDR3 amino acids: CASSPQAGNTGELFF. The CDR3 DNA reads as TGCGCCAGCAGCCCGCAGGCGGGGAACACCGGGGAGCTGTTTTTT. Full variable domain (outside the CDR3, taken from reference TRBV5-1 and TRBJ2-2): KAGVTQTPRYLIKTRGQQVTLSCSPISGHRSVSWYQQTPGQGLQFLFEYFSETQRNKGNFPGRFSGRQFSNSRSEMNVSTLELGDSALYLCASSPQAGNTGELFFGEGSRLTVL.